The subject of this entry is one T cell receptor (beta chain). The sample originates from a study of T cell changes during pregnancy in multiple sclerosis. TCRdb's table, derived via immunoSEQ multiplex PCR, lists solely in-frame clones and lacks some. In the table there are under 70,000 clones, approximately 92% of which are singletons. V lost 3 bases, J lost 6 bases, and 20 bases lay in between. The CDR3 contains 16 residues. Germline V gene data show CDR1 as LNHDA and CDR2 as SQIVND (reference sequence). The source was peripheral blood, collected in the third trimester of pregnancy. The receptor was isolated from a female donor in good health, enrolled as a control in a pregnancy study. V and J are TRBV19 and TRBJ1-2, with D possibly being TRBD1 (5 bases). The CDR3 sequence: CASSISRGRAGDGYTF. CDR3 in DNA: TGTGCCAGTAGTATTTCTAGGGGTCGGGCAGGAGATGGCTACACCTTC.